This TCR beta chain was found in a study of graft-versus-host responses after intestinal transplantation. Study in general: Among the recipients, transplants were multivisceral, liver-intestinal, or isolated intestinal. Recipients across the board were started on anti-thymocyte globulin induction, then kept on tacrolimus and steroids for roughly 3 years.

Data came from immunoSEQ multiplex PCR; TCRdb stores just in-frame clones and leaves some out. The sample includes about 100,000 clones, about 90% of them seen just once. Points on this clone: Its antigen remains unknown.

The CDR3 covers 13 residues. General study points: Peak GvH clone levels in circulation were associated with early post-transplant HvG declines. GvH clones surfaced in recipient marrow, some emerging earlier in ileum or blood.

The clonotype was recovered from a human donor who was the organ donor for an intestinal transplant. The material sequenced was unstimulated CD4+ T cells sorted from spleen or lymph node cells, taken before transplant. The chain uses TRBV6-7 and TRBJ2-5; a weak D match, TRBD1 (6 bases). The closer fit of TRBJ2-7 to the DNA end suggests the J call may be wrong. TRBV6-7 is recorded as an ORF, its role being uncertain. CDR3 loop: CASRRTDSYEQYF. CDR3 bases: TGTGCCAGCAGACGGACAGACTCCTACGAGCAGTACTTC.